The sequence of this T cell receptor (beta chain) was determined in a study of CD8+CD57+ T cells in acquired aplastic anemia. As for the study in general: Sorting CD4+ and CD8+ cells gave DNA averaging approximately 3 ug.

TCR beta VDJ and CDR3 profiling used genomic DNA as template. MiXCR, run by TCRdb on the reads, gives a single entry per CDR3 protein. The sample has about 130,000 distinct CDR3 sequences; about 46% are singletons. Study conclusions and caveats: Shared by patients and controls, just under 30 CD8+ CDR3s were abundant in patients. CD8+ Simpson's diversity in patients was not significantly different from that in controls.

The length of the CDR3 is 12 amino acids, counting both ends. Germline-derived CDR1 and CDR2 are ENHRY and SYGVKD. With respect to this clonotype: Its antigen is not identified. The missing conserved phenylalanine or tryptophan at the end of this CDR3 makes a read error likely. The limits of the CDR3 on the DNA are not certain, so only TCRdb's listed CDR3 is given.

Sequencing was done on a sample of sorted CD4+, CD8+, or CD8+CD57+ T cells (not recorded which) from PBMCs. The TCR sequence derives from a human donor in good health, serving as a control. The chain combines TRBV10-3 with TRBJ2-7; the D segment call TRBD1 is taken from the table without a DNA check. The chain's CDR3 is CAISATGGEQYL.